This paragraph reports one T cell receptor beta chain. The antigen this receptor binds is unknown. CDR1 and CDR2, looked up from the germline V gene (reference sequence), are SSHAT and FNYEAQ. The CDR3 runs 13 residues from the cysteine to the phenylalanine. The nucleotide record is missing. From each donor, an approximately 2.3 ml peripheral blood sample was collected into PAXgene tubes and kept at -80 degrees C. Without any T cell sorting, total RNA was extracted from whole blood using the PAXgene blood miRNA kit on an automated QIAcube. Peripheral blood from monozygotic twin pairs concordant or discordant for inflammatory bowel disease was subjected to deep TCRalpha and TCRbeta repertoire profiling with unique molecular barcoding. Smoking habits were recorded for all twin pairs, and individuals were classified as current, former or never smokers. The library came from 5' RACE. Preparation of each TCR library used roughly 3.5 ug of total RNA. cDNA was synthesized with SMARTScribe reverse transcriptase in eight separate reactions per sample. During cDNA synthesis, template switching introduced unique molecular identifiers that contained a 6-nucleotide sample barcode. Two nested PCRs of 16 and 9 cycles amplified the TCRalpha and TCRbeta cDNA, and bead purification followed each PCR. Before amplification, cDNA was treated with uracil DNA-glycosylase and purified using the QIAquick PCR purification kit. The second PCR was the step at which Illumina TruSeq-compatible adapters and sample-specific barcodes were added. Library quality and concentration were checked on TapeStation and Qubit, and libraries were pooled at about 4.9 ng each. Pooled libraries were sequenced on an Illumina HiSeq2500 single-index Rapid Run with 2 x 100 bp reads and custom sequencing primers. In the source study's methods: UMI-based consensus assembly with MiGEC version 1.2.6 was used to correct PCR and sequencing errors. MiXCR version 2.1.1 handled V(D)J alignment, clonotype assembly and CDR3 extraction. To normalise gene usage, clonotype sharing and MAIT/NKT TCR abundance, the top 1000, 10 000 and 20 000 clonotypes in each sample were analysed. After downsampling to 27 000 UMIs, diversity was calculated as the inverse Simpson index using the vegan R package. Paired Mann-Whitney U tests on discordant twin pairs were used, with Benjamini-Hochberg multiple-testing correction. One entry per CDR3 protein sequence results from the TCRdb reprocessing of the reads, with DNA left out. These V and J calls rely on TCRdb rather than the paper's analysis. The sample table holds about 330,000 distinct CDR3 sequences. The ten largest clones add up to 2% to 2.5% of the sample.

This record comes from a study of monozygotic twins with inflammatory bowel disease (dated by TCRdb to 2018 to 2020). With regard to the full study: The complete study included about 30 monozygotic twin pairs: 19 IBD-discordant Danish pairs and nine German pairs, of which four were IBD-concordant and five were IBD-discordant. The search for disease-associated traits relied mainly on comparing, within discordant pairs, IBD patients with their genetically identical healthy co-twins. Each individual had, on average, about 151 000 unique TCRalpha sequences and 181 000 unique TCRbeta sequences available for analysis. Summary of the overall study and its limitations: No single strong signal or clonotype linked to IBD turned up in the results, so the idea that one exists was not supported. Because patients received different immunosuppressive treatments, the repertoires may have picked up extra background noise and variability between individuals. Different T cell subtypes could not be distinguished in the analysis. IBD patients shared fewer clonotypes with other individuals than healthy twins did, most markedly in patients showing signs of disease activity. Repertoire similarity did not differ between concordant and discordant twins, which could be due to limited statistical power. TCRbeta repertoire diversity, by inverse Simpson index, was decreased in IBD patients compared with their healthy co-twins.

The rearrangement joined TRBV7-7 to TRBJ2-5; TCRdb gives TRBD1 as the D gene, but with no DNA this cannot be confirmed. The clonotype was recovered from a human donor with ulcerative colitis or Crohn's disease, or a healthy co-twin of an affected twin (not recorded which). The source material was blood. The CDR3 is CASSSNRVETQYF.